This TCR beta chain was retrieved from a study of control samples from healthy donors and cancer patients. From germline, CDR1 is SEHNR and CDR2 FQNEAQ (reference sequence). The CDR3 loop spans 16 amino acids. The V gene end was trimmed by 5 bases and the J gene end by 5 bases; junction bases not matched to a gene: 10. TCRdb's table, derived via immunoSEQ multiplex PCR, lists solely in-frame clones and lacks some. The data show 110,000 to 150,000 clones, with approximately 88% seen just once and less than 5% held by the top ten. The chain links TRBV7-9 to TRBJ2-3; TRBD2 agrees at 10 bases. Sequencing was done on a sample of blood. The TCR originated in a man aged 30-40 years in good health. This CDR3 reads CASSPPPRLAGDTQYF. CDR3 coding DNA: TGTGCCAGCAGCCCACCACCTCGACTAGCGGGAGATACGCAGTATTTT.